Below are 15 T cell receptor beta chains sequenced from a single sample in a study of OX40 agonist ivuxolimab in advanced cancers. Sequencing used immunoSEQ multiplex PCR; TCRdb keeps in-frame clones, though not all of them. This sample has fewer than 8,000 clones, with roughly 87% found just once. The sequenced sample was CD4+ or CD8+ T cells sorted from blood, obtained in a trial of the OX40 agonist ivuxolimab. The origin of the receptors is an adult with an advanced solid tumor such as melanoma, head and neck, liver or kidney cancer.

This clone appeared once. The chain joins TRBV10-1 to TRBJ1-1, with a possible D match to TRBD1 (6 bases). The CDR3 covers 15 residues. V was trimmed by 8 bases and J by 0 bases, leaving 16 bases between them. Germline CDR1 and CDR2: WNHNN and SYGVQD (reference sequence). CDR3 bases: TGCGCCAGCTCAATGGGACAAAATATGAACACTGAAGCTTTCTTT. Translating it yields CASSMGQNMNTEAFF.

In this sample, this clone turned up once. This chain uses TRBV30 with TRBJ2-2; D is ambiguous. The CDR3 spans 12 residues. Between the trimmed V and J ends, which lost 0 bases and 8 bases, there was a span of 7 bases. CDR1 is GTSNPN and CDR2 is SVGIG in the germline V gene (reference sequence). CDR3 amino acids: CAWSVVGGELFF. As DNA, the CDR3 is TGTGCCTGGAGTGTAGTAGGGGGGGAGCTGTTTTTT. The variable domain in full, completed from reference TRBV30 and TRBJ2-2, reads SQTIHQWPATLVQPVGSPLSLECTVEGTSNPNLYWYRQAAGRGLQLLFYSVGIGQISSEVPQNLSASRPQDRQFILSSKKLLLSDSGFYLCAWSVVGGELFFGEGSRLTVL.

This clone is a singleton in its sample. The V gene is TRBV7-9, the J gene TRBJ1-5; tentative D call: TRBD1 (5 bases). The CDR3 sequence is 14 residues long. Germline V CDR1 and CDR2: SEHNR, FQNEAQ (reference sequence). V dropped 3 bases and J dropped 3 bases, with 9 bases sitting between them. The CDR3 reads CASSFAGVNQPQHF. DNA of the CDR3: TGTGCCAGCAGCTTCGCGGGGGTCAATCAGCCCCAGCATTTT.

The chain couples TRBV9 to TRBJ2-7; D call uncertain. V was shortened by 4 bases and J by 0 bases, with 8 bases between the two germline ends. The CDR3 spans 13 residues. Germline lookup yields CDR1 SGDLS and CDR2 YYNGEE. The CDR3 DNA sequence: TGTGCCAGCAGCCCCTTCGACTCCTACGAGCAGTACTTC. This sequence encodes CASSPFDSYEQYF. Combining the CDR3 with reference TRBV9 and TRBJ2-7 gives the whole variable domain DSGVTQTPKHLITATGQRVTLRCSPRSGDLSVYWYQQSLDQGLQFLIQYYNGEERAKGNILERFSAQQFPDLHSELNLSSLELGDSALYFCASSPFDSYEQYFGPGTRLTVT.

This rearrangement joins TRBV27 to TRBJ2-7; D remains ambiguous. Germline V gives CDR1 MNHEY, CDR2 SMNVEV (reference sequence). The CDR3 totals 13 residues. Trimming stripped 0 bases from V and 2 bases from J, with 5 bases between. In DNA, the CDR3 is TGTGCCAGCAGTTTATCTGCCGCCTACGAGCAGTACTTC. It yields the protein CASSLSAAYEQYF.

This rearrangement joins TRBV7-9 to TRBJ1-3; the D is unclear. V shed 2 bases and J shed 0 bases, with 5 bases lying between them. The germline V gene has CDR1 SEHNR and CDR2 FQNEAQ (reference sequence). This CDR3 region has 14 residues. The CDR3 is CASSLTISGNTIYF. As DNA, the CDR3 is TGTGCCAGCAGCTTAACAATCTCTGGAAACACCATATATTTT.

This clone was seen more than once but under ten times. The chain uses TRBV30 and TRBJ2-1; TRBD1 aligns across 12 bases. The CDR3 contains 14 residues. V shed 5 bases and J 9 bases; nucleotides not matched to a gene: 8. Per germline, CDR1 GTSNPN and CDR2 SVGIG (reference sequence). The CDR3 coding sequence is TGTGCCTGGGGGCCCGGGACAGGGGGCTTTGAGCAGTTCTTC. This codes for CAWGPGTGGFEQFF.

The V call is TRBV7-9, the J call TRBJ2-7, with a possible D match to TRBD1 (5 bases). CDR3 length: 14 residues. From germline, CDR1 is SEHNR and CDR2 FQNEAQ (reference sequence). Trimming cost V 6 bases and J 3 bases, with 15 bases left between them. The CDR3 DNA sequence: TGTGCCAGCAGTCCGACAGAATCAAACTACGAGCAGTACTTC. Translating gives CASSPTESNYEQYF.

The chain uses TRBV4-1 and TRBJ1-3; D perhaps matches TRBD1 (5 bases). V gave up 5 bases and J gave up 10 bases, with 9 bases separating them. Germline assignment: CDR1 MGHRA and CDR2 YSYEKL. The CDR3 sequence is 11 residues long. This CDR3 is CASSVGTTIYF. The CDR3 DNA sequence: TGCGCCAGCAGCGTAGGGACGACCATATATTTT.

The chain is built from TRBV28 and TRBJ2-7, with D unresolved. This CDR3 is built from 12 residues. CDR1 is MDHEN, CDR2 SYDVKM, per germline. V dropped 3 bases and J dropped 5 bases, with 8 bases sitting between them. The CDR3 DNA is TGTGCCAGCAGTTTCCCAGCGAACGAGCAGTACTTC. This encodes CASSFPANEQYF.

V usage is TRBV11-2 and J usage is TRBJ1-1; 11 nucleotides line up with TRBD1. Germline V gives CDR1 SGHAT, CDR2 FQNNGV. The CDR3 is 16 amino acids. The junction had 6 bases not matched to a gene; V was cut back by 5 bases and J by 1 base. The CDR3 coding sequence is TGTGCCAGCAGCCCCGGGACAGGGGGAACGAACACTGAAGCTTTCTTT. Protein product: CASSPGTGGTNTEAFF.

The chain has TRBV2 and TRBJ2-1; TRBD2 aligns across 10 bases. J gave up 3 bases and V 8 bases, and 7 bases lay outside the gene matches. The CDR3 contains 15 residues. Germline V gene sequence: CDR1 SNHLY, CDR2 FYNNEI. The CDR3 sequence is CASAPLAGVYNEQFF. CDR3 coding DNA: TGTGCCAGCGCCCCGCTAGCGGGAGTCTACAATGAGCAGTTCTTC.

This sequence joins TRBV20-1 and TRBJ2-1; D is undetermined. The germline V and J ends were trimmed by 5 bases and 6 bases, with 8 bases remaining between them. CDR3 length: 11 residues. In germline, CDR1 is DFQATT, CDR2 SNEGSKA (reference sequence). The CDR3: CSAYSGNEQFF. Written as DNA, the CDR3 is TGCAGTGCTTACAGTGGCAATGAGCAGTTCTTC.

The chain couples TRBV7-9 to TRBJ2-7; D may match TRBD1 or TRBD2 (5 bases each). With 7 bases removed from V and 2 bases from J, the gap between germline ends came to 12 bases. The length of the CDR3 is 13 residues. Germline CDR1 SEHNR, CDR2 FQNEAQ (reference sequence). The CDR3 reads CASMRGGTYEQYF. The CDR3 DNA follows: TGTGCCAGCATGAGGGGCGGAACCTACGAGCAGTACTTC.

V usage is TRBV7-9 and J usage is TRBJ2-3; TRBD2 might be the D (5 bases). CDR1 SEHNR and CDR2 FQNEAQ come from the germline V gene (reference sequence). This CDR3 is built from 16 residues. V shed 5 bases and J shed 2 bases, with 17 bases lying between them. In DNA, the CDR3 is TGTGCCAGCAGCCCTCAACTAGGTACGGACACAGATACGCAGTATTTT. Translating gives CASSPQLGTDTDTQYF.